This TCR beta chain is drawn from a study of CD8 T cells in ankylosing spondylitis. Study conclusions and caveats: Seemingly characteristic of ankylosing spondylitis blood was a TCR beta motif consisting of under 10 highly homologous variants. Clones linked to disease, bearing a CD8+ phenotype, were relatively rare in peripheral blood. Reportedly, significant enrichment of disease-linked clones occurred in matched ankylosing spondylitis synovial fluid.

CDR3 length: 12 amino acids. Germline-derived CDR1 and CDR2 are GTSNPN and SVGIG (reference sequence). V lost 2 bases and J lost 4, with 8 bases in between. This clonotype has just a few counts. Its antigen is unknown. Scientists made TCR beta libraries using quantitative 5'-RACE with molecular barcodes. TCRdb reanalysed the 5' RACE reads using MiXCR and keeps one entry per CDR3 protein. The sample has hundreds of thousands of distinct CDR3 sequences, 20% seen once. The clonotype comes from a female donor with ankylosing spondylitis or in good health (not recorded which). J is TRBJ1-2 and V is TRBV30; D unclear. Sequenced material: blood, either unsorted or a sorted T cell fraction (not recorded which). The CDR3 DNA is TGTGCCTGGAGTCAGCTGACCTATGGCTACACCTTC. Translating it yields CAWSQLTYGYTF.